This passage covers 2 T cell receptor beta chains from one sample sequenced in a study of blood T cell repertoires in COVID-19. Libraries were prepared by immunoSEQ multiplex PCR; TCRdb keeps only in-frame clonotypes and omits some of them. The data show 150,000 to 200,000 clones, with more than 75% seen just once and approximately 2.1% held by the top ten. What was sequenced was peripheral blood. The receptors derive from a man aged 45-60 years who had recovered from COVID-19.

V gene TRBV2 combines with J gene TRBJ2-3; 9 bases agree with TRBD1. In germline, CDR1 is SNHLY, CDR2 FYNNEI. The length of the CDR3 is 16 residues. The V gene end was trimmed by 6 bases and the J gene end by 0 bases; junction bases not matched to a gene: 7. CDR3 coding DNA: TGTGCCAGCAGCGCCGGTGACAGGGGGAGCACAGATACGCAGTATTTT. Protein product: CASSAGDRGSTDTQYF.

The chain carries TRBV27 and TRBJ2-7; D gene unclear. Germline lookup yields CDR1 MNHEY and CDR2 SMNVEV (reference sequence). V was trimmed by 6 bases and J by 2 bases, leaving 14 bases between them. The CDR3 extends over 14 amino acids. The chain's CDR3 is CASRWVTKPYEQYF. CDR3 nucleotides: TGTGCCAGCAGATGGGTAACTAAGCCCTACGAGCAGTACTTC.